Here is one T cell receptor (beta chain) with its context. Its matching antigen is unknown. This CDR3 has 12 residues. The V segment lost 6 bases and the J segment 11 bases; nucleotides outside the gene matches: 7. The germline V gene has CDR1 MNHNS and CDR2 SASEGT. This sample was included in a study of vaccination and CD4 T cells after COVID-19. Study overall: Six males and four females, two of them Hispanic, were enrolled as convalescents. Each individual in the study obtained two doses of BNT162b2 or mRNA-1273 vaccine.

Once obtained from cultured CD4+ T cells, the DNA was sequenced using the Oncomine TCR Beta short-read assay. Each CDR3 protein is one row after TCRdb ran MiXCR on the PCR reads. Of approximately 15,000 distinct CDR3 sequences in the sample, approximately 47% are singletons; the top ten hold about 13%. Overall study results and limits: A median of around 83% of reactive clones, in convalescent patients, became evident only post-vaccination.

The treatment denotes: approximately nine-day PBMC culture with coronavirus spike peptide pools or control peptides (ViraFEST assay). The sequenced sample was CD4+ T cells from blood, cultured in vitro. This sequence was found in a human donor who had recovered from COVID-19. The chain couples TRBV6-1 to TRBJ2-1; 7 bases align to TRBD2. CDR3 in amino acids: CASSSRGLKQFF. CDR3 DNA sequence: TGTGCCAGCAGCAGCCGGGGACTAAAGCAGTTCTTC.